The 27 T cell receptor beta chains in this list originate from one sample, sequenced in a study of blood T cell repertoires in COVID-19. This table comes from immunoSEQ multiplex PCR, and its TCRdb copy is limited to in-frame clones, with some not included. This sample has 350,000 to 450,000 clones, with roughly nine tenths found just once. Sequences were obtained from PBMCs or T cells enriched from blood (not recorded which). These receptors were obtained from a woman aged 40-49 years who had been exposed to COVID-19.

The V gene is TRBV19, the J gene TRBJ2-3, with 9 bases matching TRBD2. CDR1 and CDR2 from the germline V gene are LNHDA and SQIVND (reference sequence). Trimming cost V 9 bases and J 4 bases; bases outside gene matches: 8. This CDR3 spans 14 amino acids. CDR3 bases: TGTGCCAGCGCCCTCGGGACTAGCTCAGATACGCAGTATTTT. Its translation: CASALGTSSDTQYF.

This clone appeared once. The chain couples TRBV19 to TRBJ1-1; tentative D call: TRBD1 (6 bases). There are 12 residues in the CDR3. V lost 5 bases and J lost 9, with 13 bases in between. Germline assignment: CDR1 LNHDA and CDR2 SQIVND (reference sequence). The CDR3 sequence: CASSDKGVKAFF. CDR3 sequence (DNA): TGTGCCAGTAGTGACAAGGGGGTCAAAGCTTTCTTT.

The chain combines TRBV19 with TRBJ1-5; D is undetermined. This CDR3 has 13 residues. Per germline, CDR1 LNHDA and CDR2 SQIVND (reference sequence). V was cut by 7 bases and J by 3 bases, with 10 bases left in between. This chain's CDR3 is CASKLSYNQPQHF. The CDR3 region has the DNA TGTGCCAGTAAACTGAGTTACAATCAGCCCCAGCATTTT. Full variable domain (remainder filled in from reference TRBV19 and TRBJ1-5): DGGITQSPKYLFRKEGQNVTLSCEQNLNHDAMYWYRQDPGQGLRLIYYSQIVNDFQKGDIAEGYSVSREKKESFPLTVTSAQKNPTAFYLCASKLSYNQPQHFGDGTRLSIL.

V and J are TRBV5-1 and TRBJ1-2; 9 bases are a match to TRBD1. The V gene's germline CDR1 is SGHRS and CDR2 YFSETQ. The CDR3 is made up of 16 amino acids. With 4 bases clipped from V and 0 bases from J, the junction kept 7 bases outside the gene matches. The CDR3 here is CASSAGTGTSNYGYTF. DNA for the CDR3: TGCGCCAGCAGCGCAGGGACAGGGACCTCTAACTATGGCTACACCTTC.

V is TRBV15 and J is TRBJ1-2, with no clear D. CDR3 size: 14 residues. V gave up 5 bases and J gave up 4 bases, with 14 bases separating them. Germline V gives CDR1 LNHNV, CDR2 YYDKDF (reference sequence). Written as DNA, the CDR3 is TGTGCCACCAGCCGTGCCGGGAGGACCTATGGCTACACCTTC. It encodes CATSRAGRTYGYTF.

The gene calls are TRBV2 and TRBJ2-2; 10 positions match TRBD1. Germline CDR1 reads SNHLY; CDR2 reads FYNNEI. V shed 5 bases, J shed 6 bases, and the junction held 9 bases outside the gene matches. The CDR3 length is 16 residues. Here the CDR3 reads CASSRWDRGSPGELFF. CDR3 bases: TGTGCCAGCAGTAGATGGGACAGGGGAAGTCCCGGGGAGCTGTTTTTT. The whole variable domain, remainder taken from reference TRBV2 and TRBJ2-2, is EPEVTQTPSHQVTQMGQEVILRCVPISNHLYFYWYRQILGQKVEFLVSFYNNEISEKSEIFDDQFSVERPDGSNFTLKIRSTKLEDSAMYFCASSRWDRGSPGELFFGEGSRLTVL.

V gene TRBV27 combines with J gene TRBJ2-2; D is possibly TRBD2 (6 bases). This CDR3 has 16 amino acids. V was pared by 6 bases and J by 13 bases, with 27 bases between. Germline V CDR1 and CDR2: MNHEY, SMNVEV (reference sequence). The CDR3 bases are TGTGCCAGCAGCCCTAAGTGGAGACGGGGAGGTGGGAGGCTGTTTTTT. As protein: CASSPKWRRGGGRLFF.

The rearrangement uses TRBV25-1 and TRBJ2-1; 12 bases line up with TRBD1. The ends lost 6 bases at V and 7 bases at J; junction bases unmatched: 7. CDR3 size: 15 residues. The V gene's germline CDR1 is MGHDK and CDR2 SYGVNS. CDR3 region: CASRTGTGGMNEQFF. For the CDR3, the DNA is TGTGCCAGCAGGACCGGGACAGGGGGCATGAATGAGCAGTTCTTC.

The V and J genes are TRBV30 and TRBJ1-6; D unclear. The CDR3 totals 16 residues. In germline, CDR1 is GTSNPN, CDR2 SVGIG (reference sequence). The V end lost 2 bases, the J end lost 5 bases, and 16 bases lay between the germline ends. CDR3 DNA: TGTGCCTGGAGTAGAAGTACTCCACCGAATAATTCACCCCTCCACTTT. Amino acids: CAWSRSTPPNNSPLHF.

A few counts support this clone. This rearrangement joins TRBV7-9 to TRBJ2-7; 7 bases map to TRBD1. The CDR3 length is 16 residues. CDR1 SEHNR and CDR2 FQNEAQ come from the germline V gene (reference sequence). V was clipped by 11 bases and J by 4 bases; unmatched bases: 20. The CDR3 is CAATGKMGTEGYEQYF. The CDR3 region has the DNA TGTGCCGCCACGGGTAAGATGGGGACAGAAGGGTACGAGCAGTACTTC.

This sequence joins TRBV19 and TRBJ2-1, with TRBD2 identical over 10 bases. This CDR3 is built from 19 residues. The germline gives CDR1 LNHDA, CDR2 SQIVND (reference sequence). V was pared by 2 bases and J by 7 bases, with 17 bases of the junction left unmatched. The CDR3 region is CASSISHIPSGGLWNEQFF. The CDR3 DNA is TGTGCCAGTAGTATATCCCACATACCTAGCGGGGGTCTCTGGAATGAGCAGTTCTTC.

In this sample, this clone turned up many times. The chain links TRBV12-3 or TRBV12-4 to TRBJ1-2; D is possibly TRBD1 (5 bases). The length of the CDR3 is 12 residues. V lost 3 bases and J lost 4, with 6 bases in between. The CDR3 region is CASSLTAYGYTF. The CDR3 DNA reads TGTGCCAGCAGTTTGACAGCCTATGGCTACACCTTC.

V usage is TRBV5-1 and J usage is TRBJ2-3; 10 nucleotides align to TRBD1. Germline V gene lookup returns CDR1 SGHRS and CDR2 YFSETQ. The CDR3 runs to 16 residues. The V segment lost 4 bases and the J segment 1 base; nucleotides outside the gene matches: 6. CDR3 in DNA: TGCGCCAGCAGCCTCGACAGGGGGCATGGCACAGATACGCAGTATTTT. It codes for CASSLDRGHGTDTQYF.

This chain uses TRBV24-1 with TRBJ1-2; 7 bases are shared with TRBD1. Germline V gene sequence: CDR1 KGHDR, CDR2 SFDVKD. CDR3 size: 14 residues. Unmatched junction bases numbered 1, after V lost 0 bases and J lost 4 bases. The CDR3: CATSDLDRAYGYTF. The CDR3 DNA is TGTGCCACCAGTGATTTGGACAGGGCCTATGGCTACACCTTC.

This clone was seen only a few times. The genes are TRBV7-2 and TRBJ2-7; D is undetermined. This CDR3 has 14 residues. The germline V gene encodes CDR1 SGHTA and CDR2 FQGNSA. V lost 1 base and J lost 7, with 14 bases in between. CDR3 residues: CASSLEPIRLEQYF. The CDR3 region has the DNA TGTGCCAGCAGCTTAGAGCCCATACGTCTTGAGCAGTACTTC.

This clone was seen only a few times. The rearrangement uses TRBV11-3 and TRBJ2-7, with 7 bases lining up with TRBD2. This CDR3 contains 14 residues. J lost 2 bases, V lost 4 bases, and 5 bases had no gene match. The germline CDR1 and CDR2 sequences are SGHNT and YENEEA. The CDR3 reads CASSSPRGAYEQYF. The DNA of the CDR3 is TGTGCCAGCAGCTCCCCACGGGGGGCCTACGAGCAGTACTTC.

The V gene is TRBV9, the J gene TRBJ2-1, with D tentatively TRBD1 (5 bases). This CDR3 has 12 residues. V was shortened by 6 bases and J by 7 bases, with 11 bases between the two germline ends. Germline lookup yields CDR1 SGDLS and CDR2 YYNGEE. CDR3 DNA: TGTGCCAGCAAGGGGCAAGGGAATGAGCAGTTCTTC. This gives the protein CASKGQGNEQFF.

This clone was seen once. This sequence joins TRBV6-5 and TRBJ2-3; no reliable D call. From germline, CDR1 is MNHEY and CDR2 SVGAGI. The CDR3 runs 13 residues. V lost 5 bases and J 2 bases, leaving 8 bases between the germline ends. The CDR3 DNA reads TGTGCCAGCAGTCTAGTATACACAGATACGCAGTATTTT. This encodes CASSLVYTDTQYF.

V gene TRBV27 combines with J gene TRBJ2-7; unclear D gene. Between the trimmed V and J ends, which lost 3 bases and 6 bases, there was a span of 12 bases. Per germline, CDR1 MNHEY and CDR2 SMNVEV (reference sequence). The CDR3 runs 13 residues. DNA for the CDR3: TGTGCCAGCAGTTTTTCGGGTGATTCCGAGCAGTACTTC. It codes for CASSFSGDSEQYF.

The chain links TRBV6-2 or TRBV6-3 to TRBJ1-2; 7 positions agree with TRBD1. The CDR3 is made up of 17 amino acids. V lost 6 bases to trimming and J lost 4 bases; unmatched junction nucleotides: 17. Per the germline V gene, CDR1 is MNHEY and CDR2 is SVGEGT. This chain's CDR3 is CASSPSLSGGGVYGYTF. In DNA, the CDR3 is TGTGCCAGCAGCCCTAGTCTGAGTGGAGGGGGCGTCTATGGCTACACCTTC.

V and J are TRBV6-1 and TRBJ2-7; TRBD2 matches at 7 bases. CDR3 length: 12 residues. Trimming at V came to 7 bases and at J to 2 bases, leaving 2 bases not matched to a gene. Germline V gene sequence: CDR1 MNHNS, CDR2 SASEGT. The CDR3 DNA is TGTGCCAGCACTGCGGGAGCCTACGAGCAGTACTTC. The encoded protein is CASTAGAYEQYF.

The V call is TRBV19, the J call TRBJ1-2; D gene unclear. The CDR3 consists of 14 residues. CDR1 is LNHDA and CDR2 is SQIVND in the germline V gene (reference sequence). V was trimmed by 2 bases and J by 0 bases, leaving 7 bases between them. CDR3 residues: CASSISVANYGYTF. The CDR3 DNA reads TGTGCCAGTAGTATATCTGTAGCTAACTATGGCTACACCTTC.

The rearrangement joins TRBV6-2 or TRBV6-3 to TRBJ1-6, with D possibly TRBD1 on 6 matching bases. This CDR3 spans 15 amino acids. Germline V gene sequence: CDR1 MNHEY, CDR2 SVGEGT. V was pared by 2 bases and J by 9 bases, with 14 bases between. CDR3 loop: CASSYEQGFRSPLHF. CDR3 coding DNA: TGTGCCAGCAGTTACGAGCAGGGGTTTCGTTCACCCCTCCACTTT.

The chain recombines TRBV18 with TRBJ1-2, with 11 bases aligning to TRBD1. V was pared by 3 bases and J by 7 bases, with 13 bases of the junction left unmatched. Germline lookup yields CDR1 KGHSH and CDR2 LQKENI. This CDR3 is 17 amino acids long. The CDR3 reads CASSPVPQDRGRGGYTF. Written as DNA, the CDR3 is TGTGCCAGCTCACCGGTCCCACAGGACAGGGGGCGCGGTGGCTACACCTTC.

The gene calls are TRBV4-1 and TRBJ2-2; 12 nucleotides align to TRBD2. V was pared by 2 bases and J by 0 bases, with 13 bases of the junction left unmatched. In germline, CDR1 is MGHRA, CDR2 YSYEKL. The CDR3 is 21 amino acids. CDR3 DNA sequence: TGCGCCAGCAGCCAACCTGGACGGAGGGGACTAGCGGGCACGAACACCGGGGAGCTGTTTTTT. It codes for CASSQPGRRGLAGTNTGELFF.

V is TRBV29-1 and J is TRBJ2-1, with D possibly being TRBD2 (6 bases). V was clipped by 1 base and J by 6 bases, with 10 bases between them. The germline V gene has CDR1 SQVTM and CDR2 ANQGSEA. The CDR3 totals 13 residues. The CDR3 DNA follows: TGCAGCGTTGAAGGCCTAGCGATCAATGAGCAGTTCTTC. Protein: CSVEGLAINEQFF.

This chain connects TRBV24-1 to TRBJ1-2, with D possibly matching TRBD1 (6 bases). In germline, CDR1 is KGHDR, CDR2 SFDVKD. Trimming removed 5 bases at V and 3 bases at J, with 12 bases between. This CDR3 is built from 14 residues. The CDR3 is CATSGTGNYYGYTF. As DNA, the CDR3 is TGTGCCACCAGTGGAACAGGGAACTACTATGGCTACACCTTC.